This TCR beta chain derives from a study of OX40 agonist ivuxolimab in advanced cancers. Study background: Hepatocellular carcinoma, melanoma, renal cell or head and neck cancer occurred in dose-escalation patients. Broader study findings: The study found that CD8+ T cells averaged more expanded clones than CD4+. Some patients without response likewise showed low normalized clonal expansion.

Regarding this clone: Its antigen is unknown.

Germline V gene data show CDR1 as MNHEY and CDR2 as SVGAGI. This CDR3 has 13 residues. The assay was immunoSEQ multiplex PCR, and TCRdb's table has in-frame clones only and misses some. The sample has under 80,000 clones, 75% to 90% seen once; the top ten hold 2%. This TCR came from an adult with an advanced solid tumor such as melanoma, head and neck, liver or kidney cancer. The rearrangement joins TRBV6-5 to TRBJ2-5; D gene unclear. The end of the DNA fits TRBJ2-7 better, so the J call may be wrong. Here the sequenced sample was CD4+ or CD8+ T cells sorted from blood, taken in a trial of the OX40 agonist ivuxolimab. The CDR3 coding sequence is TGTGCCAGCAGTTTAAGTGGCAGGAACGAGCAGTACTTC. Amino acids: CASSLSGRNEQYF.